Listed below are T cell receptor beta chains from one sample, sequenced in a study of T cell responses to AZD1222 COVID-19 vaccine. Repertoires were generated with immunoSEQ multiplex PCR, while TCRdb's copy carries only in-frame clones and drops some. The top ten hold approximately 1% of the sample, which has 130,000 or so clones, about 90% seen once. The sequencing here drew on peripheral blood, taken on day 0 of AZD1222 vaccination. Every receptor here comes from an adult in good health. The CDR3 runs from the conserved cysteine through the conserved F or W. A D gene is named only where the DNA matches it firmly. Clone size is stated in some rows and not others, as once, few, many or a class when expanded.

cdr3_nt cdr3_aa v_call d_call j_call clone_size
TGTGCCAGCAGCTCCGCGGGAGCCCCGGGGGAGCAGTACTTC CASSSAGAPGEQYF TRBV5-4 TRBD2 TRBJ2-7 .
TGCGCCAGTTCCTCTGGGGGCCCAGATACGCAGTATTTT CASSSGGPDTQYF TRBV5-1 . TRBJ2-3 .
TGTGCCAGCAGCCAGGACCGGGACTATGGCTACACCTTC CASSQDRDYGYTF TRBV11-2 . TRBJ1-2 .
TGCGCCAGCAGGTTCGGGACACCGAATGAGCAGTTCTTC CASRFGTPNEQFF TRBV5-1 . TRBJ2-1 .
TGCAGCGCATGGGACGGGGACACTGAAGCTTTCTTT CSAWDGDTEAFF TRBV29-1 . TRBJ1-1 .
TGTGCCAGCAGCCAACCAGGGGCCGAAAAACTGTTTTTT CASSQPGAEKLFF TRBV3-1/TRBV3-2 . TRBJ1-4 .
TGTGCCACCAGTGACCCCGGGACAGGGTTGGGCACAGATACGCAGTATTTT CATSDPGTGLGTDTQYF TRBV24-1 TRBD1 TRBJ2-3 .
TGTGCCAGCAGCTTAGAGGAGAATGAGCAGTTCTTC CASSLEENEQFF TRBV11-3 . TRBJ2-1 .
TGCGCCAGCAGCCCGGTAGGGGACAATTCACCCCTCCACTTT CASSPVGDNSPLHF TRBV5-1 . TRBJ1-6 .
TGTGCCAGCGGGGACAGGGCGGCCTACGAGCAGTACTTC CASGDRAAYEQYF TRBV27 TRBD1 TRBJ2-7 .
TGTGCCTGGGCCCATCCTAGCGGGAGGGCCGTCGGCGGGGAGCTGTTTTTT CAWAHPSGRAVGGELFF TRBV30 TRBD2 TRBJ2-2 .
TGTGCCAGCAGCCGCGACACCTCTGGAAACACCATATATTTT CASSRDTSGNTIYF TRBV7-7 . TRBJ1-3 .
TGTGCCAGCAACCCCCAGGCCCGAAAGAGTTCTGAAGCTTTCTTT CASNPQARKSSEAFF TRBV6-5 . TRBJ1-1 .
TGTGCCACCAGTGCTGGGGCGGATGAAAAACTGTTTTTT CATSAGADEKLFF TRBV24-1 . TRBJ1-4 .
TGTGCCAGCAGTTACTACCTCAGGGGGTCAAATCAGCCCCAGCATTTT CASSYYLRGSNQPQHF TRBV6-5 TRBD1 TRBJ1-5 .
TGTGCCAGCTCACCATGGCAGGCGGGCAATCAGCCCCAGCATTTT CASSPWQAGNQPQHF TRBV18 . TRBJ1-5 .
TGTGCCAGCAGTCCGCACAGGGGGTCAAACACTGAAGCTTTCTTT CASSPHRGSNTEAFF TRBV2 TRBD1 TRBJ1-1 .
TGCGCCAGCAGCCAAGGGTGGGGCTACACCGGGGAGCTGTTTTTT CASSQGWGYTGELFF TRBV4-1 . TRBJ2-2 .
TGTGCCTCCACACCGCCGGGACAGACTAATGAAAAACTGTTTTTT CASTPPGQTNEKLFF TRBV30 TRBD1 TRBJ1-4 .
TGTGCCCCCTTTAGCGGGGCCAAAAACATTCAGTACTTC CAPFSGAKNIQYF TRBV27 TRBD2 TRBJ2-4 .
TGTGCCAGCAGTTTTACGGGAGGGTACAATGAGCAGTTCTTC CASSFTGGYNEQFF TRBV27 TRBD2 TRBJ2-1 .
TGCAGCGTTGGGGGAAGGAGCACAGATACGCAGTATTTT CSVGGRSTDTQYF TRBV29-1 . TRBJ2-3 .
TGCAGTGCTAGTTCAGGGGAGAGCTCCTACGAGCAGTACTTC CSASSGESSYEQYF TRBV20-1 . TRBJ2-7 once
TGCAGCGTCGACCCTTGGAACACTGAAGCTTTCTTT CSVDPWNTEAFF TRBV29-1 . TRBJ1-1 .
TGCGCCAGCAGCTTCAACAGGCCTATCTACGAGCAGTACTTC CASSFNRPIYEQYF TRBV5-1 . TRBJ2-7 .
TGCGCCAGCACGCCTAGCGGGGCCGAGACCCAGTACTTC CASTPSGAETQYF TRBV5-1 TRBD2 TRBJ2-5 once
TGTGCCAGCAGCGTGGATCCGACAGGGGGCTACGGCTACACCTTC CASSVDPTGGYGYTF TRBV9 TRBD1 TRBJ1-2 .
TGTGCCAGCAGCCCGAGACTAGCGGGAGGGTTCGAGCAGTACTTC CASSPRLAGGFEQYF TRBV9 TRBD2 TRBJ2-7 .
TGCGCCAGCAGCTTCTACGGGACAGATAACACCGGGGAGCTGTTTTTT CASSFYGTDNTGELFF TRBV5-1 TRBD1 TRBJ2-2 .
TGTGCCAGCAGTTTCGGGCTCTTTCAGCCCCAGCATTTT CASSFGLFQPQHF TRBV12-3/TRBV12-4 . TRBJ1-5 .
TGCAGCTTGGGGGATTTCTATGGCTACACCTTT CSLGDFYGYTF TRBV29-1 . TRBJ1-2 .